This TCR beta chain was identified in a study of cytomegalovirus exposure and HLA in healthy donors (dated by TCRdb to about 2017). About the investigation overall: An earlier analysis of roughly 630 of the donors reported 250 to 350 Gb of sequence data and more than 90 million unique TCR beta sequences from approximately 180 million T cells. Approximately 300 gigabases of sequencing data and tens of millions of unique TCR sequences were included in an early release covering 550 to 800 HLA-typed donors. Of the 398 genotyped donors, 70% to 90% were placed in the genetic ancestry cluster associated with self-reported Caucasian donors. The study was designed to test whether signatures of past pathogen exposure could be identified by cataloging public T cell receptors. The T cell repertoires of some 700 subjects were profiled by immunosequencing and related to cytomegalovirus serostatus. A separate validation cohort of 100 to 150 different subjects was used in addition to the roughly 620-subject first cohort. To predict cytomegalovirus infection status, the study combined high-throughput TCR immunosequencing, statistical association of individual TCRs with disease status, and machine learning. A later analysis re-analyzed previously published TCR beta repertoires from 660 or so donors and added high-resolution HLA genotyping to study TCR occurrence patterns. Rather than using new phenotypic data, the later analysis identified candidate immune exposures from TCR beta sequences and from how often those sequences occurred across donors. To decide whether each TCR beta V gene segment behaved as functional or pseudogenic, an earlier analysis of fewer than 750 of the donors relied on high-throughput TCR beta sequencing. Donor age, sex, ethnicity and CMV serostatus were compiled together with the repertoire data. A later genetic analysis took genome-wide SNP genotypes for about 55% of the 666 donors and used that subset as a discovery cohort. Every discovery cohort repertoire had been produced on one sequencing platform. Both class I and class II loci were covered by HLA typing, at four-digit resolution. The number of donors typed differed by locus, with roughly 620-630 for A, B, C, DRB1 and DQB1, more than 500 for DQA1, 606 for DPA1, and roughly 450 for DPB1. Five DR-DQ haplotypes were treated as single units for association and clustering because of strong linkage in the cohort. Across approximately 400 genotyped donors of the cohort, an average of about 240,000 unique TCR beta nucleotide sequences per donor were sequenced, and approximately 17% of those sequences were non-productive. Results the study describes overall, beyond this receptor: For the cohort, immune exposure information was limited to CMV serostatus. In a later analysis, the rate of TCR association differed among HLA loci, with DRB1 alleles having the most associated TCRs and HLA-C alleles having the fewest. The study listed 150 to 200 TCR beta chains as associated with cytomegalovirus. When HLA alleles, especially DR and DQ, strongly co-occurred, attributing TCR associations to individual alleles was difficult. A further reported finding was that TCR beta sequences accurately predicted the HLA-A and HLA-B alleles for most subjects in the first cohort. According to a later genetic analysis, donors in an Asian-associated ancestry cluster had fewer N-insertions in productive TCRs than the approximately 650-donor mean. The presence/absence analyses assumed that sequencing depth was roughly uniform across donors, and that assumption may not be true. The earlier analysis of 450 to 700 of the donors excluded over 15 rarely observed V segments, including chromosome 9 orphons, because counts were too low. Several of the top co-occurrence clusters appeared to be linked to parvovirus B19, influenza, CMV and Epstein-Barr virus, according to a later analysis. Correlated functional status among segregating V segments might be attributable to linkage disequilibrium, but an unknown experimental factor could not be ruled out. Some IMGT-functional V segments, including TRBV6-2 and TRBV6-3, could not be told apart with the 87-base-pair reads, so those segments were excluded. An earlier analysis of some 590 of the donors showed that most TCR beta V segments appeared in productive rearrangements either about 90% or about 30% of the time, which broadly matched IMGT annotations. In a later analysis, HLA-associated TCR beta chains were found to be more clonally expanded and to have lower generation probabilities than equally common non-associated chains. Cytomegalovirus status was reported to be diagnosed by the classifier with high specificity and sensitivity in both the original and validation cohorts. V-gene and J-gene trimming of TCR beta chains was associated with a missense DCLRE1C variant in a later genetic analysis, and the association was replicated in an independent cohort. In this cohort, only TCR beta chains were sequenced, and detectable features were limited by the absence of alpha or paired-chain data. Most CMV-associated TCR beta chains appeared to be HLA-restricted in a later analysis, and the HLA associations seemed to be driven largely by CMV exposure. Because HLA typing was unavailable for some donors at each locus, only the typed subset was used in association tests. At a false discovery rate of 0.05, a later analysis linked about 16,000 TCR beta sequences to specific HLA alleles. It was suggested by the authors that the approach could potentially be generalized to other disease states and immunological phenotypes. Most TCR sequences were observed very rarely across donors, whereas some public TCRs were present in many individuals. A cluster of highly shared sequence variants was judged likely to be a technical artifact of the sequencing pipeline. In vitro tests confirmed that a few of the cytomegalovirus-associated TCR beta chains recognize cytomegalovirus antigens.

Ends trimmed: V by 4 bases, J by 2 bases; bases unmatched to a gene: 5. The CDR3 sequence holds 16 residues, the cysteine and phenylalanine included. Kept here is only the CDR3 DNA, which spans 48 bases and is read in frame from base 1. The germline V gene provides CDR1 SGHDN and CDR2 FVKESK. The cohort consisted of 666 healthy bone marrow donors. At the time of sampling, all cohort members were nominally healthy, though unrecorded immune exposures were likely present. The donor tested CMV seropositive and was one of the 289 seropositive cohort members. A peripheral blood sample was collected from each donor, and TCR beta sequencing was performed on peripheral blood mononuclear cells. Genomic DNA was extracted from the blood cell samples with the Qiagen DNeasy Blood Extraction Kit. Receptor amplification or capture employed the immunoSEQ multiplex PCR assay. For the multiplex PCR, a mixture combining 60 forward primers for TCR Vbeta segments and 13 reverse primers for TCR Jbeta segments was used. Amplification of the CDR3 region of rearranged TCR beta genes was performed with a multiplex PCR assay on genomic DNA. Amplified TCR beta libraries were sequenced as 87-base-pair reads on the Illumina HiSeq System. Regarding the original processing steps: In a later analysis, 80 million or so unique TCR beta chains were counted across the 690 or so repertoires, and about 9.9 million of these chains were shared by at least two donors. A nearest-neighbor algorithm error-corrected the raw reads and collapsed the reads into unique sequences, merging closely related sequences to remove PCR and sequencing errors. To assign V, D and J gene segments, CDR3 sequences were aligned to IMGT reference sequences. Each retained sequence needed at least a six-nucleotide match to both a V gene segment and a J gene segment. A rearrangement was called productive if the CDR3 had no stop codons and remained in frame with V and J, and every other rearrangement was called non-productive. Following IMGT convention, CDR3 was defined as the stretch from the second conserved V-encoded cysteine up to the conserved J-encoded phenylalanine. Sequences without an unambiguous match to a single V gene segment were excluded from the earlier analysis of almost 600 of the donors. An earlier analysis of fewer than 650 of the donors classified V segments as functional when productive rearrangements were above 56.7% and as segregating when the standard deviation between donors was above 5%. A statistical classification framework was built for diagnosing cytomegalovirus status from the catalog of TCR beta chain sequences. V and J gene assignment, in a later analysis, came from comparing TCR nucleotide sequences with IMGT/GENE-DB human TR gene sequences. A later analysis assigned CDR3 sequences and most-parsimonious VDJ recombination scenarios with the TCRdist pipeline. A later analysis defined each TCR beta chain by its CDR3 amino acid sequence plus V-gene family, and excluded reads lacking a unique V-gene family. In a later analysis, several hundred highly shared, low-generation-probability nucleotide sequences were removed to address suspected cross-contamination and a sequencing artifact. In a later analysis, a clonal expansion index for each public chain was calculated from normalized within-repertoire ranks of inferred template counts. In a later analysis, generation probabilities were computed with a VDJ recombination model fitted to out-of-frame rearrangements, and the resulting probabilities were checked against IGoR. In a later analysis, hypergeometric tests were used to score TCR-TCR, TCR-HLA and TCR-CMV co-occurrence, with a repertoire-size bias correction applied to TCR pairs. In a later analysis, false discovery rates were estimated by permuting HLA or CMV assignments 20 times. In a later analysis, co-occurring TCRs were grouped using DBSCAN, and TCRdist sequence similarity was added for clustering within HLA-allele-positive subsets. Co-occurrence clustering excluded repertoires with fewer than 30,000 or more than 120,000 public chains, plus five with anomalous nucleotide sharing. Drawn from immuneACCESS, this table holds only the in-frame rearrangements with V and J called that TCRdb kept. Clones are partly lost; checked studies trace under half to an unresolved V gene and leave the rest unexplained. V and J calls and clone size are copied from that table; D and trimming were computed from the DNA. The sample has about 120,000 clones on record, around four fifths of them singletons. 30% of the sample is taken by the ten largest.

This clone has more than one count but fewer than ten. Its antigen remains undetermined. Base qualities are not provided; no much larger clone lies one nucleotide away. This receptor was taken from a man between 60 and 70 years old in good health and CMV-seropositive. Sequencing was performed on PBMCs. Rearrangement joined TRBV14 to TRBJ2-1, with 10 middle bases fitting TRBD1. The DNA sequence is TGTGCCAGCAGCCCCTGGGACAGGGGAGCCTACAATGAGCAGTTCTTC. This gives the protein CASSPWDRGAYNEQFF.